This passage covers 25 T cell receptor beta chains from one sample sequenced in a study of T cells in localized non-small cell lung cancer. Some clones are missing from TCRdb's copy, which holds only in-frame ones; the method was immunoSEQ multiplex PCR. The repertoire holds 40,000 to 60,000 clones, with around 87% as singletons. Sample: PBMCs, taken before any cancer treatment. The source is a female donor with stage II lung adenocarcinoma.

The chain couples TRBV5-1 to TRBJ1-5, with D possibly TRBD1 on 6 matching bases. The length of the CDR3 is 15 residues. CDR1 and CDR2 from the germline V gene are SGHRS and YFSETQ. V gave up 10 bases and J gave up 1 base, with 18 bases separating them. CDR3 in DNA: TGCGCCGCAGGGGCTGGTAGTCGGAGCAATCAGCCCCAGCATTTT. Protein sequence: CAAGAGSRSNQPQHF.

The chain couples TRBV29-1 to TRBJ1-1; the D is unclear. CDR3 length equals 13 residues. The V gene lost 7 bases and the J gene lost 3 bases, with 15 bases spanning the gap. Germline CDR1 SQVTM, CDR2 ANQGSEA. CDR3 loop: CSGMDGADTEAFF. The CDR3 nucleotides are TGCAGCGGAATGGACGGTGCGGACACTGAAGCTTTCTTT.

The chain uses TRBV6-1 and TRBJ1-1; no firm D call. Germline CDR1 and CDR2: MNHNS and SASEGT. CDR3 length: 16 amino acids. Trimming left V 0 bases short and J 5 bases short, with 16 bases between. The CDR3 protein is CASSEAWSIGVTEAFF. CDR3 sequence (DNA): TGTGCCAGCAGTGAAGCTTGGAGCATCGGAGTTACTGAAGCTTTCTTT.

The CDR3 region has the DNA TGTGCCAGCAGCTTAGCGGCAGGGGGGGCAGCCTATGGCTACACCTTC. Translation gives CASSLAAGGAAYGYTF. The J gene is TRBJ1-2, the V gene TRBV7-9; 7 nucleotides align to TRBD1. V was clipped by 0 bases and J by 4 bases; unmatched bases: 8. Per the germline V gene, CDR1 is SEHNR and CDR2 is FQNEAQ (reference sequence). The CDR3 is made up of 16 amino acids.

The chain uses TRBV5-1 and TRBJ2-5; D remains ambiguous. Trimming pared 4 bases from V and 2 bases from J, leaving 6 bases between. Germline V gene sequence: CDR1 SGHRS, CDR2 YFSETQ. The CDR3 has 12 amino acids. The CDR3 DNA follows: TGCGCCAGCAGCCAGGAGCAAGAGACCCAGTACTTC. This gives the protein CASSQEQETQYF.

The genes are TRBV2 and TRBJ2-1, with D hard to call. The CDR3 runs 12 residues. The V end was cut by 4 bases, the J end by 4 bases, with 5 bases between. CDR1 is SNHLY and CDR2 is FYNNEI in the germline V gene. The CDR3 DNA is TGTGCCAGCAGTGGCGATTACAATGAGCAGTTCTTC. It encodes CASSGDYNEQFF.

The chain joins TRBV5-1 to TRBJ2-5; D unresolved. CDR3 size: 12 residues. Germline V CDR1 and CDR2: SGHRS, YFSETQ. Trimming stripped 1 base from V and 3 bases from J, with 4 bases between. The CDR3 bases are TGCGCCAGCAGCTTGATAAAAGAGACCCAGTACTTC. Protein sequence: CASSLIKETQYF. Drawing the rest from reference TRBV5-1 and TRBJ2-5, the complete variable domain is KAGVTQTPRYLIKTRGQQVTLSCSPISGHRSVSWYQQTPGQGLQFLFEYFSETQRNKGNFPGRFSGRQFSNSRSEMNVSTLELGDSALYLCASSLIKETQYFGPGTRLLVL.

The sample holds one count of this clone. The V gene is TRBV7-6, the J gene TRBJ1-1; D is possibly TRBD1 (5 bases). CDR1 is SGHVS and CDR2 is FNYEAQ in the germline V gene. Trimming removed 5 bases from V and 1 base from J, with 23 bases in between. The CDR3 covers 18 residues. The DNA of the CDR3 is TGTGCCAGCAGCCTAGACAGCATGTGGCGTTCTTGGAACACTGAAGCTTTCTTT. Translation: CASSLDSMWRSWNTEAFF.

The DNA of the CDR3 is TGCGCCAGCAGCTTGGCGGCGGGCTCTAGCGGGGAACTTTCCTACAATGAGCAGTTCTTC. Encoded protein: CASSLAAGSSGELSYNEQFF. The chain carries TRBV5-1 and TRBJ2-1; TRBD2 agrees at 9 bases. Unmatched junction bases numbered 14, after V lost 0 bases and J lost 1 base. Germline CDR1 and CDR2: SGHRS and YFSETQ. The CDR3 has 20 residues.

This chain joins TRBV6-1 and TRBJ1-3; the D is unclear. There are 14 residues in the CDR3. Trimming took off 3 bases at V and 0 bases at J, with 6 bases between the two ends. Per the germline V gene, CDR1 is MNHNS and CDR2 is SASEGT. The CDR3 region has the DNA TGTGCCAGCAGTGACCGAGCCTCTGGAAACACCATATATTTT. Translation gives CASSDRASGNTIYF.

This clone was detected only once. The V call is TRBV11-1, the J call TRBJ2-2; 7 bases fit TRBD2. V gave up 1 base and J gave up 6 bases; unmatched junction bases: 5. Germline assignment: CDR1 SGHAT and CDR2 FQDESV (reference sequence). This CDR3 spans 15 amino acids. Written as DNA, the CDR3 is TGTGCCAGCAGCTTAGACGGGGGAGGGTCCGGGGAGCTGTTTTTT. Its translation is CASSLDGGGSGELFF.

The chain couples TRBV19 to TRBJ2-7, with a tentative D call TRBD1 (7 bases). The germline V gene encodes CDR1 LNHDA and CDR2 SQIVND (reference sequence). The CDR3 has 15 amino acids. With 4 bases removed from V and 2 bases from J, the gap between germline ends came to 15 bases. Here the CDR3 DNA reads TGTGCCAGTAGTACAGACAGGGCGGGAACCTACGAGCAGTACTTC. Translation: CASSTDRAGTYEQYF.

The gene calls are TRBV6-1 and TRBJ1-1; D remains ambiguous. The germline gives CDR1 MNHNS, CDR2 SASEGT. This CDR3 contains 14 residues. Trimming cost V 7 bases and J 1 base, with 13 bases left between them. CDR3 sequence (DNA): TGTGCCAGCAAAGGAACACCAGAGAACACTGAAGCTTTCTTT. Encoded protein: CASKGTPENTEAFF.

This clone has a single count. The V call is TRBV5-1, the J call TRBJ2-5; TRBD2 matches at 12 bases. J lost 5 bases, V lost 4 bases, and 9 bases had no gene match. The CDR3 is 16 residues long. Germline V gives CDR1 SGHRS, CDR2 YFSETQ. As DNA, the CDR3 is TGCGCCAGCAGCGCTTCGCCTAGCGGGGGGGCGGAGACCCAGTACTTC. Its translation is CASSASPSGGAETQYF.

The V and J genes are TRBV5-6 and TRBJ1-2; maybe TRBD1 (5 bases). V was pared by 3 bases and J by 4 bases, with 10 bases between. The CDR3 sequence is 13 residues long. Germline-derived CDR1 and CDR2 are SGHDT and YYEEEE. The CDR3 here is CASSWGGSYGYTF. The CDR3 coding sequence is TGTGCCAGCAGCTGGGGGGGATCCTATGGCTACACCTTC.

The rearrangement links TRBV2 to TRBJ1-4; 7 nucleotides match TRBD1. This CDR3 has 14 residues. Germline V gene data show CDR1 as SNHLY and CDR2 as FYNNEI. After removal of 4 bases from V and 8 bases from J, the junction contained 7 bases not matched to a gene. CDR3 sequence: CASSARAGGEKLFF. CDR3 in DNA: TGTGCCAGCAGTGCTCGGGCAGGGGGGGAAAAACTGTTTTTT.

The V gene is TRBV27, the J gene TRBJ1-5; 7 bases map to TRBD1. The CDR3 spans 15 residues. Per the germline V gene, CDR1 is MNHEY and CDR2 is SMNVEV (reference sequence). J gave up 3 bases and V 3 bases, and 5 bases lay outside the gene matches. CDR3 residues: CASSFSGTVNQPQHF. The CDR3 DNA sequence: TGTGCCAGCAGTTTCTCCGGGACAGTCAATCAGCCCCAGCATTTT.

V is TRBV5-1 and J is TRBJ2-7; 7 positions match TRBD1. Germline loops: CDR1 SGHRS, CDR2 YFSETQ. J was trimmed by 7 bases and V by 0 bases; bases with no gene match: 10. The CDR3 consists of 15 residues. The chain's CDR3 is CASSLAQGVLREQYF. CDR3 nucleotides: TGCGCCAGCAGCTTGGCCCAGGGGGTTTTACGGGAGCAGTACTTC.

The gene calls are TRBV27 and TRBJ2-3; 15 bases match TRBD2. V shed 3 bases, J shed 3 bases, and the junction held 7 bases outside the gene matches. CDR1 and CDR2 (germline): MNHEY, SMNVEV (reference sequence). This CDR3 has 18 amino acids. The CDR3 nucleotides read TGTGCCAGCAGTTTGGAAGGACTAGCGGGGGGGGCGACAGATACGCAGTATTTT. Translated, it gives CASSLEGLAGGATDTQYF.

J is TRBJ1-2 and V is TRBV4-2; TRBD1 aligns across 9 bases. The V segment lost 1 base and the J segment 9 bases; nucleotides outside the gene matches: 3. The CDR3 covers 13 residues. CDR1 and CDR2 from the germline V gene are LGHNA and YNFKEQ. CDR3 DNA sequence: TGTGCCAGCAGCCAAGGGGACAGGGAGAGCTACACCTTC. Translation gives CASSQGDRESYTF.

This chain connects TRBV6-1 to TRBJ1-2, with 9 bases lining up with TRBD1. Germline V gives CDR1 MNHNS, CDR2 SASEGT. The CDR3 totals 13 residues. V lost 6 bases and J lost 8; bases outside the gene matches: 7. CDR3: CASSLGQGLGYTF. For the CDR3, the DNA is TGTGCCAGCAGCCTTGGACAGGGGTTAGGCTACACCTTC.

The V call is TRBV18, the J call TRBJ2-3, with 16 bases that match TRBD2. Germline V gives CDR1 KGHSH, CDR2 LQKENI. V trimming: 2 bases; J trimming: 5 bases; junction bases outside the gene matches: 4. The CDR3 is 17 residues long. The CDR3 is CASSPGTSGGAGDTQYF. The CDR3 DNA reads TGTGCCAGCTCACCAGGGACTAGCGGGGGGGCCGGAGATACGCAGTATTTT.

The chain has TRBV6-5 and TRBJ1-2, with D hard to call. The CDR3 sequence is 14 residues long. V was trimmed by 5 bases and J by 4 bases, leaving 14 bases between them. From germline, CDR1 is MNHEY and CDR2 SVGAGI. CDR3 in amino acids: CASSDKGRIYGYTF. The CDR3 nucleotides read TGTGCCAGCAGTGATAAAGGCAGAATCTATGGCTACACCTTC.

This clone was counted a single time. The J gene is TRBJ2-5, the V gene TRBV18; weak D call: TRBD1 (6 bases). Trimming removed 2 bases at V and 3 bases at J, with 13 bases between. CDR3 size: 15 residues. In germline, CDR1 is KGHSH, CDR2 LQKENI. The CDR3 protein is CASSPETGLKETQYF. The CDR3 nucleotides are TGTGCCAGCTCACCAGAAACAGGGTTGAAAGAGACCCAGTACTTC.

The rearrangement links TRBV5-6 to TRBJ2-3; D not certain. The CDR3 totals 17 residues. The germline V and J ends were trimmed by 2 bases and 2 bases, with 18 bases remaining between them. The germline gives CDR1 SGHDT, CDR2 YYEEEE. The CDR3 coding sequence is TGTGCCAGCAGCTTAAAGGAGAGTGTTTTTTCCACAGATACGCAGTATTTT. It encodes CASSLKESVFSTDTQYF.